This T cell receptor (beta chain) was documented in a study of blood T cell repertoires in COVID-19 (dated by TCRdb to 2020 to 2021). Turning to the overall study: Samples from collaborators originated in the United States, Italy and Spain and spanned both the acute and convalescent phases of COVID-19. Nearly every sample came with metadata listing a de-identified subject ID, COVID-19 status, age in years and sex. The repertoires were released in a freely available public database meant as a resource for research on the immune response to SARS-CoV-2. Samples came from the ongoing ImmuneRACE study (first 160 participants) plus 1,254 subjects from 6 global collaborators. Where available, HLA class I and class II types were taken from metadata supplied by the sample provider and were not determined by assay-based typing. The prospective study material was composed of cDNA or gDNA derived from T cells, B-cell-depleted T cells, or PBMCs. Subjects who had been exposed to COVID-19, were actively infected with it, or had recovered from it provided the deeply sampled blood TCRbeta repertoires that made up the dataset.

The full study reports these points: The quantity of clinical and demographic metadata differed by source and by participant and was supplied without curation.

TCRbeta CDR3 regions were amplified from genomic DNA using the immunoSEQ Assay, a bias-controlled multiplex PCR. On the authors' methods: The number of nucleated cells in each sample was estimated by amplification of reference gene primers within the assay. To quantify the absolute abundance of each unique TCRbeta CDR3 rearrangement, sequence reads were collapsed and filtered. For each sample, productive Simpson clonality was calculated as the square root of Simpson's diversity index across productive rearrangements. TCRdb provides this immuneACCESS table in a form limited to in-frame rearrangements. Some clones are lacking; in checked studies, under half of them reflect an unresolved V gene, and why the rest are absent is not known. The V and J calls and clone size are taken from that table; D and trimming were inferred from the DNA. The sample table contains around 200,000 clones; only one count was recorded for approximately 87% of them. The top ten clones comprise 20% of the sample.

CDR1 and CDR2, looked up from the germline V gene (reference sequence), are LNHDA and SQIVND. The CDR3, cysteine through phenylalanine, is 13 amino acids long. The read is trimmed to its CDR3 DNA, 39 bases read in frame from base 1. V is pared back by 5 bases and J by 8 bases, with 15 bases lying between the germline termini. Regarding this clone: There is no known antigen for this receptor. The record has no base qualities; no much larger clone is one base away.

Whole blood was collected in K2EDTA tubes by collaborating institutions according to the institutions' own protocols. For TCRbeta analysis, collaborator samples were shipped as frozen whole blood, as isolated PBMCs, or as DNA extracted from either sample type. Here the chain combines TRBV19 and TRBJ1-2; the D gene is not confidently resolved. The specimen sequenced was peripheral blood. The clonotype was recovered from a man aged 65 to 79 with active or convalescent COVID-19. The sequence in DNA is TGTGCCAGTAGTGGTGAGACCCGAGGGGGCTACACCTTC. It is translated as CASSGETRGGYTF.